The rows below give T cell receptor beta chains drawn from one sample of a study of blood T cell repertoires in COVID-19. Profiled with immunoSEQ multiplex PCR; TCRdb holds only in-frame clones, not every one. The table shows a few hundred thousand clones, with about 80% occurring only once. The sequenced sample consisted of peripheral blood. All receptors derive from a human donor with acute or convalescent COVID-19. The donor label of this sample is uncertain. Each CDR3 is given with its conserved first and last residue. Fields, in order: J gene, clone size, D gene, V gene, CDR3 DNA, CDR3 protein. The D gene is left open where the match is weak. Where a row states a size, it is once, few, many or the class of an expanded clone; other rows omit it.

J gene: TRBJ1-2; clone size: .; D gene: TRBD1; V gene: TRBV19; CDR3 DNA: TGTGCCAGTAGACAGGGGTTTAGCTATGGCTACACCTTC; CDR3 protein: CASRQGFSYGYTF
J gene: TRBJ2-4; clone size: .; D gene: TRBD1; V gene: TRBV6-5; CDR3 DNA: TGTGCCAGCAGCAAATCCACAGGGGCCCAAAACATTCAGTACTTC; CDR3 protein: CASSKSTGAQNIQYF
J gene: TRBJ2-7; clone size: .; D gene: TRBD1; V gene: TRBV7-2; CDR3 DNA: TGTGCCAGCAGTAGGGACAGGGGATCCTACGAGCAGTACTTC; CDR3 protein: CASSRDRGSYEQYF
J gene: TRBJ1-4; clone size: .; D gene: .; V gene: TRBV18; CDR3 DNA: TGTGCCAGCTCACCAACGGACAGCCCTGAAAAACTGTTTTTT; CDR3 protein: CASSPTDSPEKLFF
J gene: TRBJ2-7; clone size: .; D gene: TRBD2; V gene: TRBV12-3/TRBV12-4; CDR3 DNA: TGTGCCAGCAAAGGCGGGGGGTACGAGCAGTACTTC; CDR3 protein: CASKGGGYEQYF
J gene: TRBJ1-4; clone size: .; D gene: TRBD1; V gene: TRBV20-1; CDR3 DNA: TGCAGTGCTAGAATGGACAGGGAGGAGATTTTT; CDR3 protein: CSARMDREEIF
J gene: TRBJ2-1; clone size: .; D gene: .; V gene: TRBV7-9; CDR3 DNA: TGTGCCAGCAGCTTGGAGGTCTCCTACAATGAGCAGTTCTTC; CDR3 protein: CASSLEVSYNEQFF
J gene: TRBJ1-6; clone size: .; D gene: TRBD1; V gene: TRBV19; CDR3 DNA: TGTGCCAGTAGTAAAGATCCGGGACAGTATAATTCACCCCTCCACTTT; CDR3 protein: CASSKDPGQYNSPLHF
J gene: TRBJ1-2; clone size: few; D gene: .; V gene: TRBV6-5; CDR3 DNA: TGTGCCAGCAGTTACTCAGGCGGCGCAGGGGGCTACACCTTC; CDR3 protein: CASSYSGGAGGYTF
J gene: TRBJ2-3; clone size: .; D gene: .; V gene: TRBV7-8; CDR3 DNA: TGTGCCAGCAGCTTATCGAGCACAGATACGCAGTATTTT; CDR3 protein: CASSLSSTDTQYF
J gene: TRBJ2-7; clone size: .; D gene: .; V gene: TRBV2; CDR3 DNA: TGTGCCAGCAGTGATGTGCGGGAAAGCTACGAGCAGTACTTC; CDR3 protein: CASSDVRESYEQYF
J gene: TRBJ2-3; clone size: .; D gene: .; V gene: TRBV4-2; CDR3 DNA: TGTGCCAGCAGCCAAGTGGAGGGAGCGACAGATACGCAGTATTTT; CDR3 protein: CASSQVEGATDTQYF
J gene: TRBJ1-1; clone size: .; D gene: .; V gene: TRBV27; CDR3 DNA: TGTGCCAGCATCCGGCTATCACAGGGTATAGGGAACACTGAAGCTTTCTTT; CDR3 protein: CASIRLSQGIGNTEAFF
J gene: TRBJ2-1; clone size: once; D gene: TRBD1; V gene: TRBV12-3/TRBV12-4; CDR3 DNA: TGTGCCAGCAGGACCCGGCAGGGGGCTCGGTTCTTC; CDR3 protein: CASRTRQGARFF
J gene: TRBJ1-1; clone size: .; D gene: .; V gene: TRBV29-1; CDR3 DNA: TGCAGCGTTACTAACAATCAGTTGAAAGCTTTCTTT; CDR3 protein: CSVTNNQLKAFF
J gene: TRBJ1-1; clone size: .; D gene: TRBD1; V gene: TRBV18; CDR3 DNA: TGTGCCAGCTCACGGCCGGACAGGGAGAACACTGAAGCTTTCTTT; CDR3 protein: CASSRPDRENTEAFF
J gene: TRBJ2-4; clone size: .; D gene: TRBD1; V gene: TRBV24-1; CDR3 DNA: TGTGCCACCAGTGACCCCGGGACAGGGATCGCCAAAAACATTCAGTACTTC; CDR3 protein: CATSDPGTGIAKNIQYF
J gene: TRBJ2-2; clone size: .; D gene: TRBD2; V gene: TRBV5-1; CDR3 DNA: TGCGCCAGCAGCGCTGGACTAGCGGGAGTTTGGGAGCTGTTTTTT; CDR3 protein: CASSAGLAGVWELFF
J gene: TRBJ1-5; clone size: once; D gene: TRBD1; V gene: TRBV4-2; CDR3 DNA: TGTGCCAGCAGCCCGGGACAGCTCAATCAGCCCCAGCATTTT; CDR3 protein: CASSPGQLNQPQHF
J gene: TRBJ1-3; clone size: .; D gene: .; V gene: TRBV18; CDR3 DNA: TGTGCCAGCTCACCAAGCAACAGGGTTTCGCTCTCTGGAAACACCATATATTTT; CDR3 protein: CASSPSNRVSLSGNTIYF
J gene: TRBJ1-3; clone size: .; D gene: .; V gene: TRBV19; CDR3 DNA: TGTGCCAGTAGTCAGTTCTCTGGAAACACCATATATTTT; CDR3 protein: CASSQFSGNTIYF
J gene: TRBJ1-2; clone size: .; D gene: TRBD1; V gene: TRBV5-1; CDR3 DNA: TGCGCCAGCAGGAAGGGACAGAGCGCTAACTATGGCTACACCTTC; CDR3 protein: CASRKGQSANYGYTF
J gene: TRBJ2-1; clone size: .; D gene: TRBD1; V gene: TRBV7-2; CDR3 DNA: TGTGCCAGCAGCTTGATACAGGGGGCGCGGTCGGGTGAGCAGTTCTTC; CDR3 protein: CASSLIQGARSGEQFF
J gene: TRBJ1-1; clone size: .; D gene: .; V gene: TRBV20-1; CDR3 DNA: TGCAGTGCTAGTTACAAGAACACTGAAGCTTTCTTT; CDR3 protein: CSASYKNTEAFF
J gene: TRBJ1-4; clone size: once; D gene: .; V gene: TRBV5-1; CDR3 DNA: TGCGCCAGCAGCAGGCTGGACAGTCAAAATGAAAAACTGTTTTTT; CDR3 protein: CASSRLDSQNEKLFF
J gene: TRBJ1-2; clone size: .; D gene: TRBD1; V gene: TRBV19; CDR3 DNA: TGTGCCAGTAGTATACACGTCCAGGGGGCAACTAACTATGGCTACACCTTC; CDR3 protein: CASSIHVQGATNYGYTF
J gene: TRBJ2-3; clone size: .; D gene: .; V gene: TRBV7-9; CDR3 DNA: TGTGCCAGCAGCTTCGGAGATACGCAGTATTTT; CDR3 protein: CASSFGDTQYF
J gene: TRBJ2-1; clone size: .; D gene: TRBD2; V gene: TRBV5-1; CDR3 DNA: TGCGCCAGCAGCTTGGGGCTAGCGGGGACTGAGCAGTTCTTC; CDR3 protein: CASSLGLAGTEQFF
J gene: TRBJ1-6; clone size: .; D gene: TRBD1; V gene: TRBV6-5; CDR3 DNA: TGTGCCAGCAGTCCTGCTAGGACAGGGGTATCACCCCTCCACTTT; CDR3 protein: CASSPARTGVSPLHF
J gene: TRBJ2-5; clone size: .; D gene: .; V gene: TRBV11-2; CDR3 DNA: TGTGCCAGCAGCTTAGGTCAGGGGATCCAAGAGACCCAGTACTTC; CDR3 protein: CASSLGQGIQETQYF
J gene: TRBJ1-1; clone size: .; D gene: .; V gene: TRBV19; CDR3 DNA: TGTGCCAGTAGTGTGAACCCCCCACTTGAAGCTTTCTTT; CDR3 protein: CASSVNPPLEAFF
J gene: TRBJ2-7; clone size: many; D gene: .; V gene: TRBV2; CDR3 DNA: TGTGCCAGCAGTGAGGAAGAGACAGCAGCCTACGAGCAGTACTTC; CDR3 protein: CASSEEETAAYEQYF
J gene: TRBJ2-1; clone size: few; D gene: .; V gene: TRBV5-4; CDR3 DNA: TGTGCCAGCAGCACTGATCACAATGAGCAGTTCTTC; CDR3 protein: CASSTDHNEQFF
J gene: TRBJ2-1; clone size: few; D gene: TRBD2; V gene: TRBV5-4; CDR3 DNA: TGTGCCAGCAGCTTGGGAACGGGGGGGCTTTTCTACAATGAGCAGTTCTTC; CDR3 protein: CASSLGTGGLFYNEQFF
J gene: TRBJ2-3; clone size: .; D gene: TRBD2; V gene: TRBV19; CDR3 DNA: TGTGCCAGTAGTATCGGCGCGGGAGGGACGGGGTATACGCAGTATTTT; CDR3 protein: CASSIGAGGTGYTQYF
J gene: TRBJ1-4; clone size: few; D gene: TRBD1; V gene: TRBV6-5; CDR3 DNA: TGTGCCAGCAGCCGCACGACAGGGATGGGTGAAAAACTGTTTTTT; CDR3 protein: CASSRTTGMGEKLFF
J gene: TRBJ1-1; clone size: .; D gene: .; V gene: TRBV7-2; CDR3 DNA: TGTGCCAGCAGCTTAGTTCTCAGGGGCCAGGAAGCTTTCTTT; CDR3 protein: CASSLVLRGQEAFF
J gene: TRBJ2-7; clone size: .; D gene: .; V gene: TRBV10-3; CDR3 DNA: TGTGCCATCAGTGAATACGAGAACTACGAGCAGTACTTC; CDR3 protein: CAISEYENYEQYF
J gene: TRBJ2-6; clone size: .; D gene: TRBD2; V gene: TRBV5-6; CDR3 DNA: TGTGCCAGCAGCTTGGGGGGGGGAGGGGCCAACGTCCTGACTTTC; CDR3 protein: CASSLGGGGANVLTF
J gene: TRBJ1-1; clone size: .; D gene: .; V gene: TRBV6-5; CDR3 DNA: TGTGCCAGCAGTTACGGCAGGGGCACTGAAGCTTTCTTT; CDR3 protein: CASSYGRGTEAFF
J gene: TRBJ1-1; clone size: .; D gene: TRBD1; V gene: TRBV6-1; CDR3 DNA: TGTGCCAGCAGTGACGTACAGGGGGCGAACACTGAAGCTTTCTTT; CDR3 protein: CASSDVQGANTEAFF
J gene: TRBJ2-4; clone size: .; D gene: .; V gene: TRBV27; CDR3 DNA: TGTGCCAGCAGTCCAGGCCCGGGACTTTCCTTAGCCAAAAACATTCAGTACTTC; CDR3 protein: CASSPGPGLSLAKNIQYF
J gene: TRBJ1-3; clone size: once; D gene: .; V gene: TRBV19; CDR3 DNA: TGTGCCAGTGCGGCCTTCTCTGGAAACACCATATATTTT; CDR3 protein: CASAAFSGNTIYF
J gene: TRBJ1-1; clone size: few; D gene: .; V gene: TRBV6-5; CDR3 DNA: TGTGCCAGCAGTTACGCCAGGAACACTGAAGCTTTCTTT; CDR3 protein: CASSYARNTEAFF
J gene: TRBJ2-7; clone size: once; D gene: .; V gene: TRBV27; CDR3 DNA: TGTGCCAGCAGTCCTGGGGCTAGAAGGGTCTACGAGCAGTACTTC; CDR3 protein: CASSPGARRVYEQYF
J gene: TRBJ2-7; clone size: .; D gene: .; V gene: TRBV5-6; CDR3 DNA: TGTGCCAGCAGCTTCGGAGGGGGCCACGAGCAGTACTTC; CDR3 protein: CASSFGGGHEQYF